The 30 T cell receptor beta chains listed next were all sequenced from one sample in a study of CD8 T cells in Susac syndrome. After extraction with the RNeasy kit, roughly 0.45 to 1 ug of the RNA was reverse transcribed using random hexamers. Via MiXCR, TCRdb re-called the immunoSEQ multiplex PCR reads, giving one row per CDR3 protein. The sample lists some 95,000 distinct CDR3 sequences; approximately 92% were seen once. The sequencing sample was made of CD8+ T cells from PBMCs. Source of these receptors: a human donor in good health.

The rearrangement links TRBV12-3 or TRBV12-4 to TRBJ1-1; 9 nucleotides agree with TRBD1. V lost 6 bases, J lost 11 bases, and 13 bases stayed unmatched. This CDR3 is 14 amino acids long. The CDR3 region is CASSGVYRGPEAFF. As DNA, the CDR3 is TGTGCCAGCAGCGGAGTCTACAGGGGGCCGGAGGCTTTCTTT.

The chain uses TRBV6-5 and TRBJ2-5; no definite D call. CDR3 length: 14 residues. The germline CDR1 and CDR2 sequences are MNHEY and SVGAGI. Trimming shortened V by 1 base and J by 5 bases, and 11 bases separated the two germline ends. The CDR3 protein is CASSYFGVGETQYF. The CDR3 DNA sequence: TGTGCCAGCAGTTACTTTGGGGTCGGGGAGACCCAGTACTTC.

The count of this clonotype is one. The genes are TRBV5-1 and TRBJ2-7; 7 bases are a match to TRBD1. V lost 0 bases, J lost 0 bases, and 3 bases stayed unmatched. CDR1 and CDR2 (germline): SGHRS, YFSETQ. The CDR3 runs 15 residues. The CDR3 is CASSLDQGVSYEQYF. The CDR3 DNA is TGCGCCAGCAGCTTGGATCAGGGGGTCTCCTACGAGCAGTACTTC. Drawing the rest from reference TRBV5-1 and TRBJ2-7, the complete variable domain is KAGVTQTPRYLIKTRGQQVTLSCSPISGHRSVSWYQQTPGQGLQFLFEYFSETQRNKGNFPGRFSGRQFSNSRSEMNVSTLELGDSALYLCASSLDQGVSYEQYFGPGTRLTVT.

The rearrangement links TRBV29-1 to TRBJ2-1, with D unresolved. Trimming cost V 4 bases and J 3 bases, with 10 bases left between them. The CDR3 loop spans 13 amino acids. The V gene's germline CDR1 is SQVTM and CDR2 ANQGSEA. In DNA, the CDR3 is TGCAGCGTTGTTATAACCGACTACAATGAGCAGTTCTTC. This gives the protein CSVVITDYNEQFF.

The chain recombines TRBV28 with TRBJ2-7, with a weak D call TRBD1 (5 bases). V lost 7 bases, J lost 2 bases, and 18 bases lay in between. Germline V CDR1 and CDR2: MDHEN, SYDVKM. The CDR3 consists of 15 residues. The CDR3 bases are TGTGCCAGCAACCCTCCTTCGACAGCTCCCTACGAGCAGTACTTC. This sequence encodes CASNPPSTAPYEQYF.

The V and J genes are TRBV29-1 and TRBJ1-2; a possible D gene is TRBD1 (5 bases). V was shortened by 7 bases and J by 6 bases, with 12 bases between the two germline ends. CDR1 and CDR2 from the germline V gene are SQVTM and ANQGSEA. The CDR3 consists of 11 residues. The CDR3 nucleotides are TGCAGCGCCGTGGGAGGGGATGGCTACACCTTC. Its protein product is CSAVGGDGYTF.

The chain recombines TRBV20-1 with TRBJ1-2; 7 nucleotides agree with TRBD1. Germline V lookup: CDR1 DFQATT, CDR2 SNEGSKA (reference sequence). V gave up 0 bases and J gave up 4 bases; unmatched junction bases: 11. This CDR3 has 16 amino acids. The CDR3 sequence: CSARDGDSPRIYGYTF. CDR3 coding DNA: TGCAGTGCTAGAGACGGGGACAGCCCCCGGATCTATGGCTACACCTTC.

This clonotype was detected only once. The rearrangement links TRBV5-6 to TRBJ1-5, with 8 nucleotides matching TRBD1. V gave up 3 bases and J gave up 8 bases; unmatched junction bases: 7. The CDR3 has 14 residues. CDR1 SGHDT and CDR2 YYEEEE come from the germline V gene. The CDR3 nucleotides read TGTGCCAGCAGCTCTGGACAGGGTACGAAGCCCCAGCATTTT. Protein sequence: CASSSGQGTKPQHF. Complete variable domain (other parts from reference TRBV5-6 and TRBJ1-5): DAGVTQSPTHLIKTRGQQVTLRCSPKSGHDTVSWYQQALGQGPQFIFQYYEEEERQRGNFPDRFSGHQFPNYSSELNVNALLLGDSALYLCASSSGQGTKPQHFGDGTRLSIL.

The V call is TRBV5-1, the J call TRBJ1-2; a possible D gene is TRBD1 (5 bases). The CDR3 totals 12 residues. CDR1 is SGHRS, CDR2 YFSETQ, per germline. Deletions cut 4 bases from V and 4 bases from J, with 8 bases between. CDR3 nucleotides: TGCGCCAGCAGCGCAGACAGCTATGGCTACACCTTC. It codes for CASSADSYGYTF.

The rearrangement links TRBV19 to TRBJ2-1; weak D call: TRBD2 (6 bases). The CDR3 totals 15 residues. Per germline, CDR1 LNHDA and CDR2 SQIVND (reference sequence). Deletions cut 6 bases from V and 0 bases from J, with 12 bases between. The CDR3 sequence is CASSPGSVSYNEQFF. Here the CDR3 DNA reads TGTGCCAGTAGCCCCGGGAGTGTCTCCTACAATGAGCAGTTCTTC.

The V and J genes are TRBV3-1 and TRBJ1-2; D call uncertain. The germline V gene encodes CDR1 LGHDT and CDR2 YNNKEL (reference sequence). V was pared by 2 bases and J by 0 bases, with 22 bases between. This CDR3 has 19 residues. The DNA of the CDR3 is TGTGCCAGCAGCCAACTAACAGAATATGACCCCCAAGCTAACTATGGCTACACCTTC. As protein: CASSQLTEYDPQANYGYTF. Combining the CDR3 with reference TRBV3-1 and TRBJ1-2 gives the whole variable domain DTAVSQTPKYLVTQMGNDKSIKCEQNLGHDTMYWYKQDSKKFLKIMFSYNNKELIINETVPNRFSPKSPDKAHLNLHINSLELGDSAVYFCASSQLTEYDPQANYGYTFGSGTRLTVV.

The chain combines TRBV27 with TRBJ2-2; no clear D gene. CDR1 is MNHEY, CDR2 SMNVEV, per germline (reference sequence). Trimming cost V 3 bases and J 15 bases, with 14 bases left between them. The CDR3 runs 12 residues. The CDR3 loop reads CASSFGSGEMFF. Written as DNA, the CDR3 is TGTGCCAGCAGTTTTGGTTCGGGCGAGATGTTTTTT.

This chain uses TRBV29-1 with TRBJ2-5, with no clear D. The CDR3 totals 12 residues. Germline CDR1 is SQVTM and CDR2 is ANQGSEA. V gave up 2 bases and J gave up 1 base, with 5 bases separating them. The CDR3 DNA reads TGCAGCGTTGAACAGTTCCAAGAGACCCAGTACTTC. It encodes CSVEQFQETQYF.

This sequence joins TRBV2 and TRBJ2-7; 8 bases fit TRBD1. Germline V lookup: CDR1 SNHLY, CDR2 FYNNEI. After removal of 8 bases from V and 4 bases from J, the junction contained 10 bases not matched to a gene. The CDR3 runs 14 residues. The CDR3 coding sequence is TGTGCCAGCTCAAAGACAGGGGTACAGTACGAGCAGTACTTC. As protein: CASSKTGVQYEQYF.

V is TRBV11-2 and J is TRBJ2-4; D remains unclear. This CDR3 is built from 12 residues. Looked up from germline, CDR1 is SGHAT and CDR2 is FQNNGV. Trimming removed 2 bases from V and 8 bases from J, with 7 bases in between. The CDR3 protein is CASSLTADIQYF. In nucleotides, the CDR3 is TGTGCCAGCAGCTTAACCGCGGACATTCAGTACTTC.

The chain combines TRBV9 with TRBJ2-7, with D possibly being TRBD1 or TRBD2 (5 bases each). There are 15 residues in the CDR3. V was clipped by 4 bases and J by 2 bases, with 16 bases between them. Per germline, CDR1 SGDLS and CDR2 YYNGEE. The CDR3 protein is CASSPHPGTAYEQYF. CDR3 in DNA: TGTGCCAGCAGCCCACACCCCGGGACGGCCTACGAGCAGTACTTC.

The CDR3 bases are TGTGCCAGCAGCGTGGGGACGGTGAACACTGAAGCTTTCTTT. Protein sequence: CASSVGTVNTEAFF. The chain carries TRBV9 and TRBJ1-1; D possibly corresponds to TRBD1 (5 bases). Germline assignment: CDR1 SGDLS and CDR2 YYNGEE. Trimming shortened V by 2 bases and J by 0 bases, and 8 bases separated the two germline ends. CDR3 length: 14 residues.

This CDR3 reads CASWAGGTEQFF. The CDR3 DNA follows: TGTGCCAGCTGGGCCGGGGGGACGGAGCAGTTCTTC. The chain combines TRBV7-8 with TRBJ2-1; 7 bases match TRBD2. The CDR3 contains 12 residues. The germline CDR1 and CDR2 sequences are SGHVS and FQNEAQ. V lost 8 bases and J lost 10; bases outside the gene matches: 8.

The J gene is TRBJ2-5, the V gene TRBV11-2, with TRBD1 as a possible D gene (5 bases). V dropped 0 bases and J dropped 5 bases, with 13 bases sitting between them. Looked up from germline, CDR1 is SGHAT and CDR2 is FQNNGV. CDR3 length equals 15 residues. CDR3 sequence reads: CASSLEQAASETQYF. The DNA for the CDR3 is TGTGCCAGCAGCTTAGAACAGGCAGCATCCGAGACCCAGTACTTC.

V usage is TRBV7-3 and J usage is TRBJ2-5; 9 nucleotides align to TRBD2. Germline V gives CDR1 SGHTA, CDR2 FQGTGA. The CDR3 is 16 amino acids. V gave up 2 bases and J gave up 5 bases; unmatched junction bases: 9. The chain's CDR3 is CASSLVGGGAGETQYF. For the CDR3, the DNA is TGTGCCAGCAGCTTAGTAGGCGGGGGGGCAGGGGAGACCCAGTACTTC.

The rearrangement uses TRBV29-1 and TRBJ1-2; 7 bases map to TRBD1. The CDR3 is made up of 13 amino acids. Germline trimming cut 6 bases from V and 1 base from J; bases unmatched to any gene: 5. Germline V gene data show CDR1 as SQVTM and CDR2 as ANQGSEA. CDR3: CSVQGVINYGYTF. The CDR3 DNA is TGCAGCGTCCAGGGGGTTATTAACTATGGCTACACCTTC.

The chain couples TRBV14 to TRBJ2-2; D gene ambiguous. V lost 1 base to trimming and J lost 0 bases, with 15 bases between them. CDR1 is SGHDN, CDR2 FVKESK, per germline. This CDR3 is built from 18 residues. The CDR3 here is CASSQGSRIPANTGELFF. In DNA form, the CDR3 reads TGTGCCAGCAGCCAAGGATCCAGAATCCCTGCGAACACCGGGGAGCTGTTTTTT.

This chain links TRBV6-6 with TRBJ1-1; tentative D call: TRBD1 (5 bases). V lost 6 bases and J 4 bases, leaving 15 bases between the germline ends. Per the germline V gene, CDR1 is MNHNY and CDR2 is SVGAGI (reference sequence). CDR3 length: 14 amino acids. CDR3 protein: CASSLREGSTEAFF. The CDR3 DNA follows: TGTGCCAGCAGCCTCAGGGAGGGTAGCACTGAAGCTTTCTTT.

This clonotype was counted only a few times. This sequence joins TRBV3-1 and TRBJ1-1; possibly TRBD1 for D (5 bases). The V end was cut by 0 bases, the J end by 5 bases, with 13 bases between. The CDR3 has 15 residues. Germline V gene lookup returns CDR1 LGHDT and CDR2 YNNKEL (reference sequence). The CDR3 region has the DNA TGTGCCAGCAGCCAAGATTTGTACGCAGGGACTGAAGCTTTCTTT. Protein product: CASSQDLYAGTEAFF.

The CDR3 here is CAWWDRSTDTQYF. CDR3 nucleotides: TGTGCCTGGTGGGACAGGTCCACAGATACGCAGTATTTT. This chain connects TRBV30 to TRBJ2-3; 8 nucleotides match TRBD1. The CDR3 is 13 amino acids. V lost 5 bases, J lost 2 bases, and 3 bases stayed unmatched. Germline loops: CDR1 GTSNPN, CDR2 SVGIG (reference sequence).

The rearrangement links TRBV7-9 to TRBJ2-3; D remains unclear. This CDR3 contains 15 residues. CDR1 and CDR2 (germline): SEHNR, FQNEAQ (reference sequence). The germline V and J ends were trimmed by 7 bases and 7 bases, with 21 bases remaining between them. The CDR3 DNA is TGTGCCAGCATTCTTCTGTTGGGGTTCGTGCATACGCAGTATTTT. This codes for CASILLLGFVHTQYF.

Here the CDR3 reads CAWSVGGLNYGYTF. For the CDR3, the DNA is TGTGCCTGGAGTGTAGGCGGGCTTAACTATGGCTACACCTTC. V is TRBV30 and J is TRBJ1-2; no clear D. Per the germline V gene, CDR1 is GTSNPN and CDR2 is SVGIG (reference sequence). CDR3 size: 14 residues. Deletions cut 0 bases from V and 1 base from J, with 9 bases between.

This rearrangement joins TRBV12-3 or TRBV12-4 to TRBJ1-1; the D gene is possibly TRBD1 (5 bases). This CDR3 comprises 13 residues. V gave up 6 bases and J gave up 6 bases, with 14 bases separating them. The CDR3 reads CASSPGLGAEAFF. CDR3 nucleotide sequence: TGTGCCAGCAGCCCAGGGTTGGGGGCTGAAGCTTTCTTT.

The chain combines TRBV5-1 with TRBJ2-7; 8 bases fit TRBD1. The CDR3 contains 14 residues. Trimming cost V 4 bases and J 7 bases; bases outside gene matches: 10. CDR1 and CDR2 from the germline V gene are SGHRS and YFSETQ. CDR3 bases: TGCGCCAGCAGCCCGGGGACAGGCTTGGAAGAGCAGTACTTC. Encoded protein: CASSPGTGLEEQYF.

The chain employs TRBV6-5 and TRBJ1-2; 7 nucleotides agree with TRBD1. This CDR3 region has 17 residues. With 0 bases clipped from V and 6 bases from J, the junction kept 13 bases outside the gene matches. The V gene's germline CDR1 is MNHEY and CDR2 SVGAGI. CDR3 sequence: CASSYSVEGQGDDGYTF. CDR3 sequence (DNA): TGTGCCAGCAGTTACTCAGTGGAGGGGCAGGGGGATGATGGCTACACCTTC.